This TCR beta chain was captured in a study of Ad26.COV2.S vaccination and SARS-CoV-2 variants. Some clones are missing from TCRdb's copy, which holds only in-frame ones; the method was immunoSEQ multiplex PCR. The repertoire holds roughly 460,000 clones, with nearly 90% as singletons. CDR1 is GTSNPN and CDR2 is SVGIG in the germline V gene (reference sequence). V was clipped by 1 base and J by 8 bases, with 11 bases between them. The CDR3 sequence is 12 residues long. Indicated treatment: some 19 received Ad26.COV2.S at low or high dose, single or two shots; several received placebo; per-sample allocation not given. Sample collection was performed on day 63 after the first vaccine or placebo injection.

V is TRBV30 and J is TRBJ1-1, with unresolved D. This clonotype was sampled from a person aged 18-60 years who received the Ad26.COV2.S COVID-19 vaccine or a placebo. Source: peripheral blood, taken in a trial of Ad26.COV2.S vaccine versus placebo. The DNA for the CDR3 is TGTGCCTGGAGTGGAATCAGCAGAGAAGCTTTCTTT. It is translated as CAWSGISREAFF.